This T cell receptor beta chain comes out of a study of T-cell reconstitution after alpha-beta-depleted transplantation in children. Unique molecular identifiers were used to barcode this TCRbeta library. TCRdb recomputed calls from the PCR reads with MiXCR, one row per CDR3 protein. The repertoire holds almost 600,000 distinct CDR3 sequences, with 27% as singletons. Germline CDR1 is SQVTM and CDR2 is ANQGSEA. This CDR3 has 13 residues. V lost 7 bases to trimming and J lost 5 bases, with 17 bases between them. V is TRBV29-1 and J is TRBJ2-5; D may be TRBD2 (5 bases). The material was PBMCs, obtained before TCRalphabeta/CD19-depleted stem cell transplant. The receptor comes from a boy under two years old with Wiskott-Aldrich syndrome, due to receive a stem cell transplant. The CDR3 spells CSARDGARETQYF. Here the CDR3 DNA reads TGCAGCGCCCGGGATGGTGCCCGGGAGACCCAGTACTTC.